These T cell receptor beta chains were read from a single sample in a study of breast tumors, draining lymph nodes, adjacent tissues. One entry per CDR3 protein, called by TCRdb with MiXCR from the multiplex PCR reads. The sample includes 200,000 to 300,000 distinct CDR3 sequences, under 35% of them seen just once. The sample taken for sequencing was axillary lymph node tissue. Receptors originate from a female donor with breast cancer. Some clones in this sample may be carry-over from other donors' samples. Both conserved end residues are part of each CDR3. Fields, in order: V gene, clone size, J gene, D gene, CDR3 length, CDR3 protein, CDR3 DNA. A D gene is named only where the DNA matches it firmly. Clone size, where shown, is once, few, many, or a class for clones that have expanded.

>TRBV7-7|-|TRBJ1-6|-|8
CASTPFTF
TGTGCTAGCACCCCATTCACCTTT
>TRBV12-3/TRBV12-4|-|TRBJ2-2|TRBD2|16
CASSALLAGVTGELFF
TGTGCCAGCAGTGCGCTTCTAGCGGGAGTGACCGGGGAGCTGTTTTTT
>TRBV29-1|many|TRBJ2-7|TRBD1|16
CSVGGTGNRYPAEQYF
TGCAGCGTTGGGGGGACAGGTAACAGATATCCGGCCGAGCAGTACTTC
>TRBV11-2|many|TRBJ2-7|-|13
CASSLVGTYEQYF
TGTGCCAGCAGCTTAGTGGGTACCTACGAGCAGTACTTC
>TRBV28|few|TRBJ2-7|-|14
CATRNSDRSYEQYF
TGTGCCACCAGAAACAGTGATAGGTCCTACGAGCAGTACTTC
>TRBV7-9|few|TRBJ1-1|TRBD1|11
CASSRQGWAFF
TGTGCCAGCAGCCGACAGGGGTGGGCTTTCTTT
>TRBV6-5|many|TRBJ1-5|-|14
CASSAPGLGQPQHF
TGTGCCAGCAGCGCCCCAGGGTTGGGGCAGCCCCAGCATTTT
>TRBV9|few|TRBJ2-1|-|16
CASSESTSRVHNEQFF
TGTGCCAGCAGCGAGAGCACTAGCAGGGTTCACAATGAGCAGTTCTTC
>TRBV6-2/TRBV6-3|-|TRBJ2-7|-|13
CASSLWGIREQYF
TGTGCCAGCAGTTTATGGGGTATCCGCGAGCAGTACTTC
>TRBV14|many|TRBJ2-1|TRBD2|18
CASSQRRGGYRANNEQFF
TGTGCCAGCAGCCAAAGGCGGGGGGGGTATAGGGCAAACAATGAGCAGTTCTTC
>TRBV19|many|TRBJ1-2|-|16
CASSIGVEVRTYGYTF
TGTGCCAGTAGTATAGGGGTAGAAGTTCGTACCTATGGCTACACCTTC
>TRBV5-6|many|TRBJ2-1|-|15
CASSFVGSSYNEQFF
TGTGCCAGCAGCTTTGTCGGGAGCTCCTACAATGAGCAGTTCTTC
>TRBV5-6|-|TRBJ1-3|-|21
CASSYSGTTYEQYFGPGTIYF
-
>TRBV5-1|many|TRBJ2-2|TRBD1|15
CASSLFSGGTGELFF
TGCGCCAGCAGCTTGTTCTCAGGGGGCACCGGGGAGCTGTTTTTT
>TRBV25-1|many|TRBJ2-7|-|16
CASSGTDILSIYEQYF
TGTGCCAGCAGTGGAACAGACATTTTGAGCATTTACGAGCAGTACTTC
>TRBV14|many|TRBJ1-3|-|15
CASSQDWIYGNTIYF
TGTGCCAGCAGCCAAGACTGGATTTACGGAAACACCATATATTTT
>TRBV28|many|TRBJ1-3|TRBD1|12
CASGQEQGRVYF
TGTGCCAGCGGCCAGGAACAGGGGCGCGTATATTTT
>TRBV7-8|many|TRBJ2-5|TRBD1|15
CASSLGDRDQETQYF
TGTGCCAGCAGCTTGGGGGACAGGGATCAAGAGACCCAGTACTTC